Shown below are 19 T cell receptor beta chains from a single sample sequenced in a study of metastatic and nonmetastatic thyroid tumors. Through MiXCR, TCRdb re-clonotyped the PCR reads. The sample shows more than 12,000 clones, 3% to 4.5% of them seen only once. Until they underwent thyroid surgery, no patient had received any treatment. Sequencing used tumor tissue. The receptors shown here come from a female donor with papillary thyroid cancer or a benign thyroid nodule (not recorded which). Some clones in this sample may be carry-over from other donors' samples.

This clone was counted a few times. V is TRBV12-3 or TRBV12-4 and J is TRBJ2-2; perhaps TRBD1 as D (5 bases). Trimming shortened V by 5 bases and J by 4 bases, and 8 bases separated the two germline ends. The CDR3 spans 13 residues. Written as DNA, the CDR3 is TGTGCCAGCAGTGCCACAGGCACCGGGGAGCTGTTTTTT. It encodes CASSATGTGELFF.

V gene TRBV27 combines with J gene TRBJ1-2; no firm D call. In germline, CDR1 is MNHEY, CDR2 SMNVEV (reference sequence). CDR3 length equals 13 residues. V was cut by 2 bases and J by 8 bases, with 12 bases left in between. This CDR3 is CASSLKGSRGYTF. CDR3 coding DNA: TGTGCCAGCAGTTTAAAGGGCAGTAGGGGCTACACCTTC.

Only a few counts were recorded for this clone. The chain uses TRBV6-2 or TRBV6-3 and TRBJ2-7; 11 bases line up with TRBD2. The CDR3 loop spans 14 amino acids. Germline CDR1 reads MNHEY; CDR2 reads SVGEGT. The ends lost 7 bases at V and 3 bases at J; junction bases unmatched: 5. The CDR3 loop is CASTRLAGHYEQYF. CDR3 coding DNA: TGTGCCAGCACTCGACTAGCGGGGCACTACGAGCAGTACTTC.

A few counts support this clone. The CDR3 sequence is CASSTQVGITEAFF. In DNA form, the CDR3 reads TGTGCCAGCAGTACCCAGGTCGGGATCACTGAAGCTTTCTTT. The chain links TRBV6-2 or TRBV6-3 to TRBJ1-1; D gene unclear. Germline values: CDR1 MNHEY, CDR2 SVGEGT. With 5 bases removed from V and 4 bases from J, the gap between germline ends came to 14 bases. This CDR3 has 14 residues.

This clone was seen more than once but under ten times. Different DNA sequences within this sample yield the same CDR3. This rearrangement joins TRBV20-1 to TRBJ2-7, with D perhaps TRBD1 or TRBD2 (5 bases each). Deletions cut 5 bases from V and 3 bases from J, with 11 bases between. Per the germline V gene, CDR1 is DFQATT and CDR2 is SNEGSKA (reference sequence). This CDR3 region has 12 residues. The CDR3 nucleotides are TGCAGTGCTGGTAGGGGAGACTACGAGCAGTACTTC. Protein: CSAGRGDYEQYF.

This clone was detected only a few times. The V and J genes are TRBV6-1 and TRBJ1-1; D ambiguous. The CDR3 runs 15 residues. The V gene's germline CDR1 is MNHNS and CDR2 SASEGT. V gave up 2 bases and J gave up 6 bases, with 16 bases separating them. This CDR3 reads CASSETGTERSEAFF. As DNA, the CDR3 is TGTGCCAGCAGTGAAACGGGAACCGAGCGGTCTGAAGCTTTCTTT.

Sample share makes this clone medium-sized. The chain is built from TRBV29-1 and TRBJ2-3; D gene unclear. V lost 2 bases and J 4 bases, leaving 7 bases between the germline ends. Germline V gene data show CDR1 as SQVTM and CDR2 as ANQGSEA. This CDR3 is 12 amino acids long. The CDR3 DNA sequence: TGCAGCGTTGAACTGGTGGCAGATACGCAGTATTTT. This encodes CSVELVADTQYF.

Relative to its sample, this clone is medium-sized. V gene TRBV20-1 combines with J gene TRBJ1-2; possible D gene TRBD1, 6 bases. From germline, CDR1 is DFQATT and CDR2 SNEGSKA (reference sequence). This CDR3 spans 11 amino acids. The ends were cut back, 0 bases at V and 13 bases at J, with 12 bases in the middle. The CDR3 here is CSARDAGASTF. CDR3 coding DNA: TGCAGTGCTAGAGACGCAGGGGCCTCCACCTTC.

The gene calls are TRBV6-4 and TRBJ1-2; no definite D call. The CDR3 loop spans 15 amino acids. Germline V gene sequence: CDR1 MRHNA, CDR2 SNTAGT. Trimming shortened V by 3 bases and J by 2 bases, and 13 bases separated the two germline ends. CDR3 in DNA: TGTGCCAGCAGTGAGGGAGCCAGTGGGAACTATGGCTACACCTTC. The encoded protein is CASSEGASGNYGYTF.

This clone rates as medium-sized (0.01 to 0.1%). V gene TRBV7-2 combines with J gene TRBJ2-7; D is perhaps TRBD1 (5 bases). CDR1 and CDR2 (germline): SGHTA, FQGNSA. This CDR3 has 14 residues. With 5 bases removed from V and 3 bases from J, the gap between germline ends came to 14 bases. This CDR3 reads CASSHDRRNYEQYF. CDR3 nucleotides: TGTGCCAGCAGCCATGACAGACGGAACTACGAGCAGTACTTC. Looking up the rest from reference TRBV7-2 and TRBJ2-7 gives the full variable domain: GAGVSQSPSNKVTEKGKDVELRCDPISGHTALYWYRQSLGQGLEFLIYFQGNSAPDKSGLPSDRFSAERTGGSVSTLTIQRTQQEDSAVYLCASSHDRRNYEQYFGPGTRLTVT.

V gene TRBV28 combines with J gene TRBJ1-6; D is possibly TRBD1 (5 bases). This CDR3 is built from 15 residues. Germline V gene lookup returns CDR1 MDHEN and CDR2 SYDVKM. V gave up 4 bases and J gave up 3 bases, with 10 bases separating them. DNA of the CDR3: TGTGCCAGCAGTTCGGGACGGCACTATAATTCACCCCTCCACTTT. Translation gives CASSSGRHYNSPLHF.

The chain uses TRBV11-3 and TRBJ2-7; D possibly uses TRBD1 or TRBD2 (6 bases each). Per germline, CDR1 SGHNT and CDR2 YENEEA. The CDR3 consists of 13 residues. V lost 5 bases and J 6 bases, leaving 14 bases between the germline ends. The CDR3, as DNA: TGTGCCAGCAGCCGCGAAAGGGGGGCCGAGCAGTACGTC. The encoded protein is CASSRERGAEQYV.

The chain recombines TRBV28 with TRBJ2-7; 12 bases fit TRBD2. Germline loops: CDR1 MDHEN, CDR2 SYDVKM. After removal of 2 bases from V and 4 bases from J, the junction contained 3 bases not matched to a gene. The CDR3 has 15 residues. CDR3 loop: CASSLGLAGTYEQYF. The CDR3 nucleotides are TGTGCCAGCAGTTTAGGACTAGCGGGAACTTACGAGCAGTACTTC.

The chain links TRBV12-3 or TRBV12-4 to TRBJ2-7; perhaps TRBD1 as D (5 bases). This CDR3 is 12 amino acids long. Trimming shortened V by 8 bases and J by 3 bases, and 11 bases separated the two germline ends. The DNA of the CDR3 is TGTGCCAGCGGCAGACAGATCTACGAGCAGTACTTC. This codes for CASGRQIYEQYF.

By share, this clone counts as large (0.1 to 1%). The rearrangement links TRBV5-1 to TRBJ1-5; D is ambiguous. The CDR3 is 16 residues long. V shed 1 base and J shed 1 base, with 12 bases lying between them. CDR1 and CDR2 (germline): SGHRS, YFSETQ. The CDR3 protein is CASSLFPSESNQPQHF. The CDR3 DNA reads as TGCGCCAGCAGCTTGTTCCCCTCCGAGAGCAATCAGCCCCAGCATTTT.

The chain is built from TRBV20-1 and TRBJ2-1; 10 positions agree with TRBD2. Trimming at V came to 6 bases and at J to 9 bases, leaving 14 bases not matched to a gene. Germline assignment: CDR1 DFQATT and CDR2 SNEGSKA (reference sequence). The CDR3 sequence is 15 residues long. Here the CDR3 DNA reads TGCAGTGCCGCGTTCAAGGGGACTAGCGCCAGTGAGCAGTTCTTC. This translates into CSAAFKGTSASEQFF.

The table lists this clone with a few counts. The chain carries TRBV12-3 or TRBV12-4 and TRBJ2-2; D is perhaps TRBD2 (5 bases). The ends were cut back, 2 bases at V and 0 bases at J, with 16 bases in the middle. The CDR3 is made up of 18 amino acids. DNA of the CDR3: TGTGCCAGCAGTTTATCTAGGGCGGGCACTTCGAACACCGGGGAGCTGTTTTTT. Translating it yields CASSLSRAGTSNTGELFF.

This clone was recorded a few times. The rearrangement joins TRBV20-1 to TRBJ2-3; weak D call: TRBD2 (5 bases). Germline CDR1 and CDR2: DFQATT and SNEGSKA (reference sequence). The CDR3 spans 14 residues. Trimming took off 0 bases at V and 11 bases at J, with 18 bases between the two ends. In DNA, the CDR3 is TGCAGTGCTAGAGACCTCACCGGGGTCGATGGGCAGTATTTT. Protein: CSARDLTGVDGQYF.

The chain combines TRBV24-1 with TRBJ2-2; D is unresolved. The V gene lost 3 bases and the J gene lost 0 bases, with 4 bases spanning the gap. The CDR3 has 14 residues. Germline V gene data show CDR1 as KGHDR and CDR2 as SFDVKD. CDR3 in amino acids: CATSDEPNTGELFF. CDR3 DNA sequence: TGTGCCACCAGTGATGAACCGAACACCGGGGAGCTGTTTTTT.